This T cell receptor beta chain appears in the sequencing data of a study of T cell repertoires in cytomegalovirus infection. As for the study in general: Evidence of both CMV infection and a matching HLA type came from public TCR beta signatures.

TCRdb independently ran MiXCR on the reads; one entry per CDR3 protein. The data show roughly 230,000 distinct CDR3 sequences, roughly 22% seen once. This clonotype was seen many times. Antigen: not known. Whole-study results and caveats: People with CMV and the relevant HLA were identified by cumulative public TCR beta family frequency. HLA-C-restricted TCR beta clonotypes specific for CMV led the ex vivo response.

Trimming took off 5 bases at V and 6 bases at J, with 11 bases between the two ends. The germline V gene encodes CDR1 SEHNR and CDR2 FQNEAQ (reference sequence). CDR3 length equals 13 residues. The sequencing input was CD8+ T cells from PBMCs. The rearrangement uses TRBV7-9 and TRBJ2-1; TRBD1 might be the D (5 bases). The sequence derives from a human donor in good health (CMV status not recorded). Some clones in this sample may be carry-over from other donors' samples. This CDR3 reads CASSQRQFNEQFF. The CDR3, as DNA: TGTGCCAGCAGCCAACGACAGTTCAATGAGCAGTTCTTC.